These T cell receptor beta chains were read from a single sample in a study of shared clonotypes between healthy human individuals. Method: immunoSEQ multiplex PCR; TCRdb's copy keeps in-frame clones and lacks some. This sample has hundreds of thousands of clones, with approximately 96% found just once. Sequencing used naive CD8+ T cells sorted from blood. The receptors here all came from a woman aged 30 to 39 in good health. CDR3s include the opening cysteine and the closing phenylalanine or tryptophan. The D gene is left open where the match is weak. Clone size is not always given. Where it is, it says once, few, many or a class for expanded clones.

NA TRBJ2-7 TRBV19 NA TGTGCCAGTAGTATCTGGGACACCTACGAGCAGTACTTC CASSIWDTYEQYF
NA TRBJ2-7 TRBV10-3 NA TGTGCCACCCAGGGAGAGTCGGGCGAGCAGTACTTC CATQGESGEQYF
NA TRBJ2-3 TRBV9 TRBD2 TGTGCCAGCAGCATCCTAGCGGGAGGGGACACAGATACGCAGTATTTT CASSILAGGDTDTQYF
NA TRBJ2-3 TRBV7-8 NA TGTGCCAGCAGCTTGTTGGCAGAAACAGATACGCAGTATTTT CASSLLAETDTQYF
NA TRBJ2-3 TRBV25-1 NA TGTGCCAGCAGTGAATCGAAGGACACCCAAGGGGGCACAGATACGCAGTATTTT CASSESKDTQGGTDTQYF
NA TRBJ2-7 TRBV6-6 NA TGTGCCAGCAGTTACTCCGGAAGGGAGCAGTACTTC CASSYSGREQYF
once TRBJ1-5 TRBV19 NA TGTGCCAGTAGTATAGCCGGGAATCAGCCCCAGCATTTT CASSIAGNQPQHF
once TRBJ2-7 TRBV27 TRBD2 TGTGCCAGCAGTTTAAGCGGGAGTACCAGGAACGAGCAGTACTTC CASSLSGSTRNEQYF
NA TRBJ2-7 TRBV19 NA TGTGCCAGTTCCTACTCCCCACTTTACGAGCAGTACTTC CASSYSPLYEQYF
few TRBJ2-1 TRBV4-1 TRBD2 TGCGCCAGCAGCCAAGAAAGAGGACTAGAAGTAAATGAGCAGTTCTTC CASSQERGLEVNEQFF
NA TRBJ2-3 TRBV11-2 TRBD2 TGTGCCAGCAGCAAACTAGCGGGAGGCTCCACAGATACGCAGTATTTT CASSKLAGGSTDTQYF
NA TRBJ2-7 TRBV2 NA TGTGCCACCCGGTTCGCCAGCTCCTACGAGCAGTACTTC CATRFASSYEQYF
once TRBJ2-5 TRBV4-2 TRBD1 TGTGCCAGCAGCCAAGATGGGGACAGTCAAGAGACCCAGTACTTC CASSQDGDSQETQYF
NA TRBJ2-7 TRBV27 TRBD2 TGTGCCAGCAGTTTAAATTCGATAGCGGGAGCATACGAGCAGTACTTC CASSLNSIAGAYEQYF
once TRBJ2-7 TRBV7-9 NA TGTGCCAGCAGCTTAGGGGACTACGAGCAGTACTTC CASSLGDYEQYF
NA TRBJ2-5 TRBV13 NA TGTGCCAGCAGCTCCCGGGGTGCAGGGAGAAAGACCCAGTACTTC CASSSRGAGRKTQYF
NA TRBJ2-7 TRBV7-9 NA TGTGCCAGCAGCACCGACTCAACCTACGAGCAGTACTTC CASSTDSTYEQYF
NA TRBJ2-3 TRBV28 NA TGTGCCAGCAGCCTCGACCTTGGGAGGTTCGGGGATACGCAGTATTTT CASSLDLGRFGDTQYF
NA TRBJ1-5 TRBV11-2 NA TGTGCCAGCAGCTTAGATCCCGGCAATCAGCCCCAGCATTTT CASSLDPGNQPQHF
NA TRBJ1-4 TRBV28 NA TGTGCCAGCAGTTTCAGTCGGGGGCCAGATGAAAAACTGTTTTTT CASSFSRGPDEKLFF
NA TRBJ2-5 TRBV29-1 NA TGCAGCGCCGAGGGACATGAGGGGGGGGCGCTCCAAGAGACCCAGTACTTC CSAEGHEGGALQETQYF
NA TRBJ2-7 TRBV5-1 NA TGCGCCAGCAGCTTGGAAAGGACACGTTCCTACGAGCAGTACTTC CASSLERTRSYEQYF
once TRBJ1-1 TRBV10-3 NA TGTGCCATCAGTGAGTCAGCCTTGGGAGGAGCTTTCTTT CAISESALGGAFF
NA TRBJ2-7 TRBV9 NA TGTGCCAGCAGCGTAGGGTCGGGAAGGGAGCAGTACTTC CASSVGSGREQYF
NA TRBJ2-1 TRBV7-9 NA TGTGCCAGCAGCTTGGCACTAGGCGCAAATGAGCAGTTCTTC CASSLALGANEQFF
NA TRBJ2-7 TRBV27 NA TGTGCCAGCAGTTTGTCAGGGGCAGTAGAGCAGTACTTC CASSLSGAVEQYF
NA TRBJ1-1 TRBV13 NA TGTGCCAGCAGAGGAGTTAATATTGAAGCTTTCTTT CASRGVNIEAFF
NA TRBJ2-2 TRBV15 TRBD2 TGTGCCACCAGCAGGGGTCGACTAGCGGCGAACACCGGGGAGCTGTTTTTT CATSRGRLAANTGELFF
NA TRBJ1-2 TRBV7-9 NA TGTGCCAGCAGCCTATATCCCTACGGACCGGGGGCGGGTGGCTACACCTTC CASSLYPYGPGAGGYTF
NA TRBJ2-1 TRBV7-9 NA TGTGCCACCCAACTCAAGGAGGATGAGCAGTTCTTC CATQLKEDEQFF
NA TRBJ2-5 TRBV2 NA TGTGCCAGCAGCTTGCAGGACGAGGTGGAAGAGACCCAGTACTTC CASSLQDEVEETQYF
NA TRBJ2-3 TRBV28 TRBD2 TGTGCCAGCAGCAGGACTAGCGGGAGGGCGGCCCCAGATACGCAGTATTTT CASSRTSGRAAPDTQYF
NA TRBJ1-5 TRBV2 NA TGTGCCAGCAGTACCTCGACAGTTAGCAATCAGCCCCAGCATTTT CASSTSTVSNQPQHF
NA TRBJ1-4 TRBV4-1 NA TGCGCCAGCAGCCAAGATGAATATGGGACGGAGATTGCAACTAATGAAAAACTGTTTTTT CASSQDEYGTEIATNEKLFF
NA TRBJ2-1 TRBV2 NA TGTGCCAGCAGTGATAGACAAAATGAGCAGTTCTTC CASSDRQNEQFF
NA TRBJ2-7 TRBV10-2 NA TGCGCCAGCAGTCTGGACAGTTCGAGCTCCTACGAGCAGTACTTC CASSLDSSSSYEQYF
NA TRBJ2-5 TRBV7-8 TRBD2 TGTGCCAGCAGCTTAGTTGCGGGAGCAGAGACCCAGTACTTC CASSLVAGAETQYF
NA TRBJ1-2 TRBV2 NA TGTGCCAGCAGTGGTCAGCCCAACTATGGCTACACCTTC CASSGQPNYGYTF
NA TRBJ1-6 TRBV28 NA TGTGCCAGCCGCGCACTCTCGCCTTATGGGTTGAATTCACCCCTCCACTTT CASRALSPYGLNSPLHF
once TRBJ1-5 TRBV19 NA TGTGCCAGTAGCGACCCATCAGGGTTCAATCAGCCCCAGCATTTT CASSDPSGFNQPQHF
NA TRBJ1-2 TRBV25-1 NA TGTGCCAGCAGTGAGATGGACTATGGCTACACCTTC CASSEMDYGYTF
NA TRBJ2-7 TRBV7-9 NA TGTGCCAGCAGCCCCTCCAGTTGGGGATCCTCATACGAGCAGTACTTC CASSPSSWGSSYEQYF
NA TRBJ2-7 TRBV28 NA TGTGCCAGCAGTTTCGGGGAAATCAGGGGCCTTTCTTACGAGCAGTACTTC CASSFGEIRGLSYEQYF
NA TRBJ2-7 TRBV27 NA TGTGCCAGCAGTTTCGGACTCACCTACGAGCAGTACTTC CASSFGLTYEQYF
NA TRBJ2-7 TRBV27 TRBD2 TGTGCCAGCAGTTTATTAGCGGGAGGTCCCTACGAGCAGTACTTC CASSLLAGGPYEQYF
few TRBJ2-2 TRBV19 NA TGTGCCAGTAGTATTGGTACCGGGGAGCTGTTTTTT CASSIGTGELFF
once TRBJ2-1 TRBV27 NA TGTGCCGTGAGCGGCGGTTACAATGAGCAGTTCTTC CAVSGGYNEQFF
once TRBJ1-3 TRBV9 NA TGTGCCAGCAGCGACTCCTCTGGAAACACCATATATTTT CASSDSSGNTIYF
NA TRBJ1-1 TRBV29-1 TRBD1 TGCAGCGGAACCGGGACAGGACCCAGGGGGTTAATGAACACTGAAGCTTTCTTT CSGTGTGPRGLMNTEAFF
NA TRBJ2-1 TRBV5-8 TRBD2 TGTGCCAGCACCGACAAGCGGGAGAGGTACAATGAGCAGTTCTTC CASTDKRERYNEQFF
once TRBJ2-7 TRBV27 NA TGTGCCAGCAGTTCAACGGTAGACTCCTACGAGCAGTACTTC CASSSTVDSYEQYF
NA TRBJ2-7 TRBV6-5 TRBD2 TGTGCCAGCAGCTCGGTAGCGGGAGGTTACGAGCAGTACTTC CASSSVAGGYEQYF